This TCR beta chain was sequenced for a study of cytomegalovirus exposure and HLA in healthy donors. The germline V gene encodes CDR1 ENHRY and CDR2 SYGVKD. Trimming removed 2 bases from V and 4 bases from J, with 8 bases in between. This CDR3 region has 13 residues. Use of 60 Vbeta and 13 Jbeta primers characterized the PCR. Sequencing was performed with immunoSEQ multiplex PCR; in TCRdb, only in-frame clones are kept and a portion is missing. The sample carries more than 150,000 clones, 65% to 85% recorded once. The sequenced sample consisted of PBMCs. The sequence was collected from a man in his fifties or sixties in good health and CMV-seronegative. The genes are TRBV10-3 and TRBJ2-5; D gene unclear. The CDR3 coding sequence is TGTGCCATCAGTGAGGGGCTGGGAGAGACCCAGTACTTC. Its translation is CAISEGLGETQYF.